This record concerns one T cell receptor (beta chain) sequence. Sequenced by immunoSEQ multiplex PCR; TCRdb stores in-frame clones only, minus some. The sample has about 240,000 clones; roughly four fifths are singletons. The data stem from a study of blood T cell repertoires in COVID-19. The V end was cut by 1 base, the J end by 6 bases, with 13 bases between. The CDR3 has 15 amino acids. Germline V gene data show CDR1 as LGHDT and CDR2 as YNNKEL (reference sequence). The sequenced material came from peripheral blood. This rearrangement joins TRBV3-1 (or the pseudogene TRBV3-2) to TRBJ2-1; TRBD2 is a possible D gene (6 bases). This receptor was taken from a woman between 18 and 30 years old with acute or convalescent COVID-19. CDR3 region: CASSQAWDFSNEQFF. The DNA of the CDR3 is TGTGCCAGCAGCCAAGCATGGGACTTCTCCAATGAGCAGTTCTTC.